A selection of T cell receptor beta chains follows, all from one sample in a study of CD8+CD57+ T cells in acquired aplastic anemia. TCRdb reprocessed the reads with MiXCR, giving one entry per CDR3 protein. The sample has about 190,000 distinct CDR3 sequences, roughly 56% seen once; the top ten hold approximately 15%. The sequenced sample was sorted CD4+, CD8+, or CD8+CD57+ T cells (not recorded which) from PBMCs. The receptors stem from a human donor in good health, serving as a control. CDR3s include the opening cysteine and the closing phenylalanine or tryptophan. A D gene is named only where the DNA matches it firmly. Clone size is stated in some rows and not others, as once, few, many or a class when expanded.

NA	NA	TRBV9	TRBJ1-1	CASSSGAGPGTEAFF	TGTGCCAGCAGCTCGGGGGCCGGACCAGGCACTGAAGCTTTCTTT
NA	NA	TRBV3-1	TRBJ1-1	CASSQVGNTEAFF	TGTGCCAGCAGCCAAGTTGGCAACACTGAAGCTTTCTTT
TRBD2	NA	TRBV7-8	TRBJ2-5	CASSPRGVAGGETQYF	TGTGCCAGCAGCCCTCGGGGGGTAGCGGGGGGGGAGACCCAGTACTTC
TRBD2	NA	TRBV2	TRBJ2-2	CASSEFSGGGELFF	TGTGCCAGCAGTGAATTTAGCGGGGGGGGGGAGCTGTTTTTT
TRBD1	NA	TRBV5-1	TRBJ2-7	CASSRQGQGHEQYF	TGTGCCAGCAGTCGTCAGGGACAGGGCCACGAGCAGTACTTC
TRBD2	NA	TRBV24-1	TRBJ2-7	CATSAPGTSGDYEQYF	TGTGCCACCAGTGCCCCCGGGACTAGCGGGGACTACGAGCAGTACTTC
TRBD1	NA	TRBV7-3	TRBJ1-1	CASSFGQGYGEAFF	TGTGCCAGCAGTTTCGGACAGGGTTACGGTGAAGCTTTCTTT
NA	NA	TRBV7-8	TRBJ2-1	CASSRLGGHNEQFF	TGTGCCAGCAGCCGTCTGGGCGGGCACAATGAGCAGTTCTTC
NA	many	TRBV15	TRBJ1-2	CATSRVAAPRSYGYTF	TGTGCCACCAGCAGAGTAGCGGCCCCCAGGAGCTATGGCTACACCTTC
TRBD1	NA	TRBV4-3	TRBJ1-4	CASTGVTGGSEKLFF	TGCGCCAGCACGGGGGTTACAGGGGGCAGTGAAAAACTGTTTTTT
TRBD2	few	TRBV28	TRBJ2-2	CASALAGGITTGELFF	TGTGCCAGCGCTCTAGCGGGGGGGATCACGACCGGGGAGCTGTTTTTT
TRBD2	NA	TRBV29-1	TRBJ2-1	CSAPTSGGYNEQFF	TGCAGCGCCCCGACTAGCGGGGGGTACAATGAGCAGTTCTTC
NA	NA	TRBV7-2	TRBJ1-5	CASSSGQHQPQHF	TGTGCCAGCAGCTCCGGACAGCATCAGCCCCAGCATTTT
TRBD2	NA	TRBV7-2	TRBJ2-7	CASSGLAGRNEQYF	TGTGCCAGCAGCGGACTAGCGGGGCGAAACGAGCAGTACTTC
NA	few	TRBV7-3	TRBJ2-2	CASSLQGGGELFF	TGTGCCAGCAGCTTACAGGGTGGCGGGGAGCTGTTTTTT
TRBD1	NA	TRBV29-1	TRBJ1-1	CSVEGSAGGTEAFF	TGCAGCGTTGAAGGCTCTGCAGGGGGCACTGAAGCTTTCTTT
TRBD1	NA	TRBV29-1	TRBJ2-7	CSVVGGTGAYEQYF	TGCAGCGTTGTGGGTGGGACAGGAGCCTACGAGCAGTACTTC